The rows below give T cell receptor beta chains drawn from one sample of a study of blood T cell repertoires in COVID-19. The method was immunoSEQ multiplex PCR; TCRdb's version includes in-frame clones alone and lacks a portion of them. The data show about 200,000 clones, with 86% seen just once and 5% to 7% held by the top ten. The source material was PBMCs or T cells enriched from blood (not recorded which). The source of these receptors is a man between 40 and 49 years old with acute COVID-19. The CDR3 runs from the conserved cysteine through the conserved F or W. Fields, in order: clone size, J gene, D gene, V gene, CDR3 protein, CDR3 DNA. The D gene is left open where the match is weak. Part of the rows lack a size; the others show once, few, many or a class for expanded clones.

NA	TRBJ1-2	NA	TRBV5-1	CASSLGPSEVGYTF	TGCGCCAGCAGCTTGGGACCCTCAGAGGTTGGCTACACCTTC
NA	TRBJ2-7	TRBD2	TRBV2	CASSYSGSSYEQYF	TGTGCCAGCAGTTATAGCGGGAGCTCCTACGAGCAGTACTTC
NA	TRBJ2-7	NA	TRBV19	CASSILGRANEQYF	TGTGCCAGTAGTATACTGGGCAGGGCTAACGAGCAGTACTTC
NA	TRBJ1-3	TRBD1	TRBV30	CAWDTGVQGNTIYF	TGTGCCTGGGATACAGGGGTCCAAGGAAACACCATATATTTT
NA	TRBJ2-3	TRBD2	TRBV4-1	CASSPIAGQVTDTQYF	TGCGCCAGCAGCCCGATAGCGGGCCAAGTCACAGATACGCAGTATTTT
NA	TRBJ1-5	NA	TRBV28	CASSYPDRNQPQHF	TGTGCCAGCAGTTACCCTGACAGGAATCAGCCCCAGCATTTT
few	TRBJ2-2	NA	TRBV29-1	CSVGAGPTNTGELFF	TGCAGCGTTGGGGCAGGGCCTACGAACACCGGGGAGCTGTTTTTT
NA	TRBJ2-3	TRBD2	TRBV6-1	CASSEGGLAGGLQYF	TGTGCCAGCAGTGAGGGGGGGCTAGCGGGAGGCCTGCAGTATTTT
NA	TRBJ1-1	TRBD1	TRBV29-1	CSVSRDRERTEAFF	TGCAGCGTTTCTCGGGACAGGGAACGGACTGAAGCTTTCTTT
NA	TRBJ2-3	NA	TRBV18	CASSRGSGRTDTQYF	TGTGCCAGCTCCCGTGGTAGCGGACGGACAGATACGCAGTATTTT
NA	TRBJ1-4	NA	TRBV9	CASSVGGGTGEKLFF	TGTGCCAGCAGCGTAGGCGGAGGGACTGGTGAAAAACTGTTTTTT
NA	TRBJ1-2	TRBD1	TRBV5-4	CASSSPTGTVNYGYTF	TGTGCCAGCAGCTCACCTACCGGGACAGTTAACTATGGCTACACCTTC
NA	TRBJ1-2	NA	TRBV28	CASSREKFSGYTF	TGTGCCAGCAGTCGGGAGAAGTTCTCTGGCTACACCTTC
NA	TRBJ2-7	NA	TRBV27	CASGAGRSSYEQYF	TGTGCCAGCGGGGCCGGGCGGAGCTCCTACGAGCAGTACTTC
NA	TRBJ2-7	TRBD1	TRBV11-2	CASSPGQGEYEQYF	TGTGCCAGCAGCCCGGGACAGGGGGAGTACGAGCAGTACTTC
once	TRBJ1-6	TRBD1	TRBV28	CASQGAYSPLHF	TGTGCCAGCCAGGGGGCCTATTCACCCCTCCACTTT
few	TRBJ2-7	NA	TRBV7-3	CASSPGRGHEQYF	TGTGCCAGCAGCCCCGGGCGGGGCCACGAGCAGTACTTC
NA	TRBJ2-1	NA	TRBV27	CASSLNPAYNEQFF	TGTGCCAGCAGTTTAAACCCAGCCTACAATGAGCAGTTCTTC
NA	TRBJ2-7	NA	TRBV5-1	CASSLAPGQYEQYF	TGCGCCAGCAGCTTGGCCCCAGGGCAGTACGAGCAGTACTTC
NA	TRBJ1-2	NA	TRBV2	CASSDWQGSGYTF	TGTGCCAGCAGTGATTGGCAGGGTTCTGGCTACACCTTC
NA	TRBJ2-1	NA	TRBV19	CASERSGSYNEQFF	TGTGCCAGCGAAAGGAGTGGGTCCTACAATGAGCAGTTCTTC
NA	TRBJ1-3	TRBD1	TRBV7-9	CASSSTRTGAGNTIYF	TGTGCCAGCAGCTCGACCCGGACAGGCGCTGGAAACACCATATATTTT
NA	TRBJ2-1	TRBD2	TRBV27	CASSLFTGTSVNNEQFF	TGTGCCAGCAGTTTATTCACCGGGACTAGCGTTAACAATGAGCAGTTCTTC
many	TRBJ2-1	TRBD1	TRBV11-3	CASSLVGQGANEQFF	TGTGCCAGCAGCTTAGTCGGACAGGGAGCCAATGAGCAGTTCTTC
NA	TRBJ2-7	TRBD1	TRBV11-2	CASSIRWDRDSYEQYF	TGTGCCAGCAGCATAAGGTGGGACAGGGATAGCTACGAGCAGTACTTC
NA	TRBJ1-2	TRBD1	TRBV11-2	CASSPLTGGKGGYTF	TGTGCCAGCAGCCCCTTGACAGGGGGGAAAGGTGGCTACACCTTC
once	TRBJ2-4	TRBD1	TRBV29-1	CSVGGQGFIQYF	TGCAGCGTTGGGGGACAGGGATTCATTCAGTACTTC
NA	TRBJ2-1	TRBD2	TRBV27	CASSPRAASGGHEQFF	TGTGCCAGCAGTCCTCGCGCCGCTAGCGGGGGGCATGAGCAGTTCTTC
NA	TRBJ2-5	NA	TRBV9	CASNLDRSQETQYF	TGTGCCAGCAACCTCGACAGGAGCCAAGAGACCCAGTACTTC
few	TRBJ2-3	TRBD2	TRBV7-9	CASSFPTSGRDTQYF	TGTGCCAGCAGCTTTCCGACTAGCGGGAGGGATACGCAGTATTTT
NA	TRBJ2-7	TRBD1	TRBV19	CASSIVPDRSYEQYF	TGTGCCAGTAGTATAGTCCCGGACAGGTCCTACGAGCAGTACTTC
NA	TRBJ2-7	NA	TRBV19	CASSIGRDLTYEQYF	TGTGCCAGTAGTATAGGCCGGGACTTGACCTACGAGCAGTACTTC
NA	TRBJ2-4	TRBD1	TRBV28	CASGTGGYGKNIQYF	TGTGCCAGCGGGACAGGGGGCTACGGCAAAAACATTCAGTACTTC
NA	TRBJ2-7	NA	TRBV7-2	CASSYGGSYEQYF	TGTGCCAGCAGCTACGGGGGCTCCTACGAGCAGTACTTC
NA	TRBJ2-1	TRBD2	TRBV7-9	CASSTGGGETYNEQFF	TGTGCCAGCAGCACCGGTGGGGGGGAAACTTACAATGAGCAGTTCTTC
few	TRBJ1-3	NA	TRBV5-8	CASSHDQRQRGGTIYF	TGTGCCAGCAGTCACGATCAGCGTCAGCGGGGAGGCACCATATATTTT
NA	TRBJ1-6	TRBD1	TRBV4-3	CASSQDGAGGDSPLHF	TGCGCCAGCAGCCAAGATGGGGCAGGGGGAGATTCACCCCTCCACTTT
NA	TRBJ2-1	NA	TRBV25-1	CASSVGGAKNEQFF	TGTGCCAGCAGTGTGGGCGGGGCAAAAAATGAGCAGTTCTTC
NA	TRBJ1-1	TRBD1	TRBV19	CASSIVGQTEAFF	TGTGCCAGTAGTATAGTGGGACAGACTGAAGCTTTCTTT
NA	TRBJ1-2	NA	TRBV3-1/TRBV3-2	CASSQGHTQSIYGYTF	TGTGCCAGCAGCCAAGGACACACCCAGTCTATCTATGGCTACACCTTC
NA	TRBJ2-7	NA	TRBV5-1	CASKDGASEQYF	TGCGCCAGCAAGGATGGGGCAAGCGAGCAGTACTTC
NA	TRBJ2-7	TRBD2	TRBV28	CASGTSGTSYEQYF	TGTGCCAGCGGAACTAGCGGGACCTCCTACGAGCAGTACTTC
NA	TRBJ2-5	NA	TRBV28	CASGVPRETQYF	TGTGCCAGCGGAGTGCCTAGGGAGACCCAGTACTTC
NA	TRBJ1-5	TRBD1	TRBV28	CASSLGTGDNQPQHF	TGTGCCAGCAGTCTAGGGACAGGGGACAATCAGCCCCAGCATTTT
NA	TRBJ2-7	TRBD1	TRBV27	CASGPTGLSYEQYF	TGTGCCAGCGGCCCGACAGGGCTTTCCTACGAGCAGTACTTC
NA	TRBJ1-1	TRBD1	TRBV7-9	CASSLAGSRGDTEAFF	TGTGCCAGCAGCTTAGCGGGGAGCAGGGGGGACACTGAAGCTTTCTTT
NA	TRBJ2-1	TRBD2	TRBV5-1	CASSLAGTSGTQFF	TGCGCCAGCAGCTTGGCCGGGACTAGCGGGACGCAGTTCTTC
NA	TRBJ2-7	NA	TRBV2	CASKQNYEQYF	TGTGCCAGCAAACAGAACTACGAGCAGTACTTC
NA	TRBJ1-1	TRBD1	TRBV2	CASRYRGRNTEAFF	TGTGCCAGCAGGTACAGGGGAAGGAACACTGAAGCTTTCTTT
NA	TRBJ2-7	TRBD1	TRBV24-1	CATSDLLAGTGSHEQYF	TGTGCCACCAGTGATTTGCTAGCCGGGACAGGGTCCCACGAGCAGTACTTC
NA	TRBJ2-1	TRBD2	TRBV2	CASSVVSGVSYNEQFF	TGTGCCAGCAGTGTGGTGAGCGGGGTCTCCTACAATGAGCAGTTCTTC
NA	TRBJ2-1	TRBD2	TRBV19	CASRLTGTSGYNEQFF	TGTGCCAGTAGGCTAACCGGGACTAGCGGATACAATGAGCAGTTCTTC
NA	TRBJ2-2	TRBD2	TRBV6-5	CASSRGGLPGELFF	TGTGCCAGCAGCCGGGGGGGGCTCCCGGGGGAGCTGTTTTTT
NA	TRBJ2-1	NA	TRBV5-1	CASSLTAYSYNEQFF	TGCGCCAGCAGCTTGACTGCATACTCCTACAATGAGCAGTTCTTC
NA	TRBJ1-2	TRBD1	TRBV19	CASSIGPGQGEYGYTF	TGTGCCAGTAGTATAGGACCGGGACAGGGGGAGTATGGCTACACCTTC